A selection of T cell receptor beta chains follows, all from one sample in a study of blood T cell repertoires in COVID-19. Sequencing was performed with immunoSEQ multiplex PCR; in TCRdb, only in-frame clones are kept and a portion is missing. The sample holds approximately 280,000 clones, around 90% seen once. Sequenced material: PBMCs or T cells enriched from blood (not recorded which). These receptors originate from a woman under 30 with acute COVID-19. The CDR3 runs from the conserved cysteine through the conserved F or W. A D gene is named only where the DNA matches it firmly. Part of the rows lack a size; the others show once, few, many or a class for expanded clones.

d_call | clone_size | j_call | v_call | cdr3_aa | cdr3_nt
- | few | TRBJ1-1 | TRBV4-1 | CASSHQLVIYSRNTEAFF | TGCGCCAGCAGCCACCAACTAGTTATATATTCGCGCAACACTGAAGCTTTCTTT
TRBD1 | - | TRBJ2-5 | TRBV7-2 | CASTGTGILQETQYF | TGTGCCAGCACCGGGACAGGGATCCTCCAAGAGACCCAGTACTTC
- | - | TRBJ2-7 | TRBV11-3 | CASSLTSGGPYEQYF | TGTGCCAGCAGCTTAACATCCGGGGGGCCCTACGAGCAGTACTTC
TRBD2 | - | TRBJ2-7 | TRBV7-8 | CASSHRASGRGDEQYF | TGTGCCAGCAGCCACCGGGCTAGCGGGAGGGGCGACGAGCAGTACTTC
TRBD2 | - | TRBJ2-1 | TRBV4-1 | CASSHDGLAGDNEQFF | TGCGCCAGCAGCCATGATGGACTAGCGGGGGACAATGAGCAGTTCTTC
- | - | TRBJ2-7 | TRBV19 | CASSIQGPHEQYF | TGTGCCAGTAGTATACAGGGTCCCCACGAGCAGTACTTC
TRBD1 | - | TRBJ2-7 | TRBV27 | CASSLGQGVVDEQYF | TGTGCCAGCAGTTTGGGACAGGGGGTCGTCGACGAGCAGTACTTC
TRBD2 | - | TRBJ2-1 | TRBV7-2 | CASRLAGLDNEQFF | TGTGCCAGCAGGCTAGCGGGATTAGACAATGAGCAGTTCTTC
TRBD2 | - | TRBJ2-3 | TRBV15 | CATSTGLAGGVDTQYF | TGTGCCACCAGCACGGGACTAGCGGGAGGAGTAGATACGCAGTATTTT
TRBD2 | - | TRBJ2-2 | TRBV18 | CASSPPGLAGTGELFF | TGTGCCAGCTCACCACCGGGACTAGCGGGAACCGGGGAGCTGTTTTTT